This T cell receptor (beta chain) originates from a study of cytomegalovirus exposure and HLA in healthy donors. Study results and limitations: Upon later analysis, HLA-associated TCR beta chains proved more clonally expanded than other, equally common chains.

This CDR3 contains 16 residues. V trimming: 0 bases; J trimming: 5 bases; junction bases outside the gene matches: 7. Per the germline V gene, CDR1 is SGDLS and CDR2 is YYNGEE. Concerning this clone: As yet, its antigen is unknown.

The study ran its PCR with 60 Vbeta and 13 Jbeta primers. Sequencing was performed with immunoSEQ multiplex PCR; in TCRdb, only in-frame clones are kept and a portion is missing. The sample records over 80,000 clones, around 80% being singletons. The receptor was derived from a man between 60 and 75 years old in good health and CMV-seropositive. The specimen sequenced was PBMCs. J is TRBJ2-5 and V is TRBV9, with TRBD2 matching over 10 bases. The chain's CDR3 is CASSVGASGGSETQYF. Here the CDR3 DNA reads TGTGCCAGCAGCGTAGGGGCTAGCGGGGGCTCGGAGACCCAGTACTTC.